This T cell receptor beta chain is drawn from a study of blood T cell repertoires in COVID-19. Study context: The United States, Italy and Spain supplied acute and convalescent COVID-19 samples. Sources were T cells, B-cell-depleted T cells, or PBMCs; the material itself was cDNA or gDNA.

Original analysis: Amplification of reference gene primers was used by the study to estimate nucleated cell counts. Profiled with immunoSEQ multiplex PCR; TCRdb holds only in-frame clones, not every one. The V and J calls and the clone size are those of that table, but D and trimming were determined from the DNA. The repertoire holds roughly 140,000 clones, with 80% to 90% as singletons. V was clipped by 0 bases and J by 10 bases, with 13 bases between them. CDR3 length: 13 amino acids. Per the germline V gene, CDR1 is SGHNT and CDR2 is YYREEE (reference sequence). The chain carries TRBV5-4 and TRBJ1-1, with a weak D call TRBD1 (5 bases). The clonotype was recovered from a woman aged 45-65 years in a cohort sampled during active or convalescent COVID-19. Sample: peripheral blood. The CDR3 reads CASSLASGMGAFF. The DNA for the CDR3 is TGTGCCAGCAGCTTGGCATCAGGGATGGGAGCTTTCTTT.